The 13 T cell receptor beta chains below all came from one sample that was sequenced in a study of shared clonotypes between healthy human individuals. TCRdb's table, derived via immunoSEQ multiplex PCR, lists solely in-frame clones and lacks some. Of some 350,000 clones listed, 74% are singletons. Sequenced material: memory CD4+ T cells sorted from blood. This sample's subset: CD45RA-negative fraction. The source is a man between 25 and 39 years old in good health.

This rearrangement joins TRBV7-9 to TRBJ1-4; D is ambiguous. This CDR3 spans 14 amino acids. Germline V gene data show CDR1 as SEHNR and CDR2 as FQNEAQ (reference sequence). V lost 5 bases to trimming and J lost 5 bases, with 12 bases between them. CDR3 amino acids: CASSRRETNEKLFF. CDR3 coding DNA: TGTGCCAGCAGCCGCCGGGAAACCAATGAAAAACTGTTTTTT.

The chain carries TRBV27 and TRBJ2-1; tentative D call: TRBD2 (5 bases). The CDR3 runs 15 residues. V was pared by 3 bases and J by 5 bases, with 14 bases between. Germline values: CDR1 MNHEY, CDR2 SMNVEV (reference sequence). CDR3: CASSFLLASHNEQFF. Here the CDR3 DNA reads TGTGCCAGCAGTTTTTTGCTAGCTAGCCACAATGAGCAGTTCTTC.

The chain uses TRBV5-4 and TRBJ2-7; 7 bases map to TRBD1. CDR1 and CDR2 from the germline V gene are SGHNT and YYREEE (reference sequence). V was pared by 4 bases and J by 0 bases, with 16 bases of the junction left unmatched. This CDR3 region has 18 residues. Here the CDR3 DNA reads TGTGCCAGCAGCGTAGGGGGAAGACAGGGCAGGCACTCCTACGAGCAGTACTTC. It specifies CASSVGGRQGRHSYEQYF. Combining the CDR3 with reference TRBV5-4 and TRBJ2-7 gives the whole variable domain ETGVTQSPTHLIKTRGQQVTLRCSSQSGHNTVSWYQQALGQGPQFIFQYYREEENGRGNFPPRFSGLQFPNYSSELNVNALELDDSALYLCASSVGGRQGRHSYEQYFGPGTRLTVT.

A note on this clone: This could be a read error, since a much larger clone is one nucleotide away. The sample has other DNA sequences that encode this CDR3 too. This chain uses TRBV5-5 with TRBJ1-5; tentative D call: TRBD1 (5 bases). In germline, CDR1 is SGHKS, CDR2 YYEKEE (reference sequence). The V and J ends lost 0 bases and 7 bases respectively, with 14 bases between them. This CDR3 has 15 residues. The CDR3 is CASSLGEGGGQPQHF. The CDR3, as DNA: TGTGCCAGCAGCTTGGGAGAGGGTGGGGGGCAGCCCCAGCATTTT.

V and J are TRBV28 and TRBJ1-2; unclear D gene. Trimming stripped 5 bases from V and 3 bases from J, with 13 bases between. The CDR3 runs 14 residues. Germline-derived CDR1 and CDR2 are MDHEN and SYDVKM. The CDR3, as DNA: TGTGCCAGCAGTGCCGTAGGGAGGGACTATGGCTACACCTTC. Translating gives CASSAVGRDYGYTF.

V gene TRBV4-2 combines with J gene TRBJ2-2; 8 bases are a match to TRBD2. The CDR3 is made up of 17 amino acids. V gave up 1 base and J gave up 6 bases; unmatched junction bases: 10. The germline gives CDR1 LGHNA, CDR2 YNFKEQ. The CDR3 loop reads CASSQALSGRGAGELFF. The DNA of the CDR3 is TGTGCCAGCAGCCAAGCTCTCAGCGGGAGAGGGGCCGGGGAGCTGTTTTTT.

V usage is TRBV7-9 and J usage is TRBJ2-7; TRBD2 matches at 9 bases. This CDR3 is 16 amino acids long. V lost 3 bases, J lost 6 bases, and 12 bases stayed unmatched. Looked up from germline, CDR1 is SEHNR and CDR2 is FQNEAQ (reference sequence). The CDR3 region is CASSLGWGGRASEQYF. The CDR3 bases are TGTGCCAGCAGCTTGGGATGGGGCGGGAGGGCCTCCGAGCAGTACTTC.

The V gene is TRBV5-1, the J gene TRBJ2-5, with 10 bases aligning to TRBD2. V was clipped by 0 bases and J by 5 bases; unmatched bases: 7. CDR3 size: 16 residues. The germline gives CDR1 SGHRS, CDR2 YFSETQ. The CDR3 DNA sequence: TGCGCCAGCAGCTTGGATCCTAGCGGGAGCAGGGAGACCCAGTACTTC. Amino acid sequence: CASSLDPSGSRETQYF.

This clone was seen more than once but under ten times. The rearrangement uses TRBV19 and TRBJ2-2; D is perhaps TRBD2 (5 bases). Germline V lookup: CDR1 LNHDA, CDR2 SQIVND (reference sequence). The V end was cut by 1 base, the J end by 0 bases, with 12 bases between. The CDR3 loop spans 17 amino acids. The CDR3 loop is CASSIAPERPNTGELFF. In nucleotides, the CDR3 is TGTGCCAGTAGTATAGCACCAGAGCGGCCGAACACCGGGGAGCTGTTTTTT.

This chain links TRBV11-2 with TRBJ2-1, with 8 nucleotides matching TRBD1. The CDR3 consists of 14 residues. Germline lookup yields CDR1 SGHAT and CDR2 FQNNGV. Losses at the gene ends were 8 bases for V and 4 bases for J; bases not matched to a gene: 7. The CDR3: CASAGQGGYNEQFF. DNA for the CDR3: TGTGCCAGCGCTGGACAGGGCGGGTACAATGAGCAGTTCTTC.

The rearrangement uses TRBV4-2 and TRBJ2-7; possible D gene TRBD1, 5 bases. This CDR3 comprises 15 residues. Germline CDR1 is LGHNA and CDR2 is YNFKEQ. Trimming left V 4 bases short and J 6 bases short, with 19 bases between. CDR3 nucleotides: TGTGCCAGCAGCCCCCGTGTGGATCAGGGTCGCGAGCAGTACTTC. It encodes CASSPRVDQGREQYF.

The genes are TRBV29-1 and TRBJ1-1; 7 bases agree with TRBD1. Germline V gene data show CDR1 as SQVTM and CDR2 as ANQGSEA. The CDR3 spans 9 residues. J was trimmed by 10 bases and V by 6 bases; bases with no gene match: 2. CDR3 nucleotide sequence: TGCAGCGTAAACAGGGGAGCTTTCTTT. Residues: CSVNRGAFF.

The table lists this clone with a count of one. Germline is not matched at one junction end, which may reflect a read error. This same CDR3 is encoded by further DNA sequences in the sample. The V call is TRBV18, the J call TRBJ2-1; D assignment may be TRBD1 or TRBD2 (6 bases each). In germline, CDR1 is KGHSH, CDR2 LQKENI. The CDR3 has 15 amino acids. CDR3 bases: TGTGCCAGCTCCGCCGGGGGCCTGGTGGACAATGAGCAATTCTTC. Protein: CASSAGGLVDNEQFF.